The clone carrying this TCR beta chain was recorded a few times. This entry comes from a study of CD8 T cells in ankylosing spondylitis. Germline lookup yields CDR1 MGHRA and CDR2 YSYEKL. The CDR3 runs to 15 residues. Trimming took 1 base from V and 2 from J; bases not matched to a gene: 5. In TCRdb, the 5' RACE reads were re-called with MiXCR into one record per CDR3 protein. Among 250,000 to 300,000 distinct CDR3 sequences listed, under 20% were seen once. This clonotype was obtained from a male donor with ankylosing spondylitis or in good health (not recorded which). Specimen: blood, either unsorted or a sorted T cell fraction (not recorded which). The chain uses TRBV4-1 and TRBJ2-7; 7 bases fit TRBD1. The CDR3 nucleotides read TGCGCCAGCAGCCAAGGGGGGACAGAGACCTACGAGCAGTACTTC. Amino acids: CASSQGGTETYEQYF.